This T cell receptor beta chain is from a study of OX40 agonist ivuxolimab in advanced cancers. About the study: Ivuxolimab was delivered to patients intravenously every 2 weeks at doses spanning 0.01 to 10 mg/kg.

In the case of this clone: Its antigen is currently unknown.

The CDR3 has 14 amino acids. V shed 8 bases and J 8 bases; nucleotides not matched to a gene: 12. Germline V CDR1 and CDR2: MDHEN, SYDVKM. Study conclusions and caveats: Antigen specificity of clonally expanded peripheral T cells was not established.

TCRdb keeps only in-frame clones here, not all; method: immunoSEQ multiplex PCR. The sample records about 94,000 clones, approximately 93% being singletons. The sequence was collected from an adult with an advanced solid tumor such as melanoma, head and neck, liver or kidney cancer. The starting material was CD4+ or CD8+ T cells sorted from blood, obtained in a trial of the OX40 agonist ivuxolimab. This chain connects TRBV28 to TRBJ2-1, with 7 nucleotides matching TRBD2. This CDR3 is CASAQGGVGDEQFF. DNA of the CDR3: TGTGCCAGCGCCCAGGGAGGGGTTGGGGATGAGCAGTTCTTC.